This is a list of T cell receptor beta chains from one sample in a study of blood T cell repertoires in COVID-19. Sequencing used immunoSEQ multiplex PCR; TCRdb keeps in-frame clones, though not all of them. The table lists about 200,000 clones, around nine tenths of them singletons. Sequencing input: peripheral blood. These receptors were collected from a man aged 50 to 59 with COVID-19, enrolled during active disease. Both conserved end residues are part of each CDR3. A D gene is named only where the DNA matches it firmly. Clone size is shown for a subset of rows, as once, few, many or a class of expanded clone.

length: 15; J: TRBJ2-7; size: NA; D: TRBD1; V: TRBV27; CDR3: CASRQLYRGLNEQYF; DNA: TGTGCCAGCAGACAACTTTACAGGGGCCTTAACGAGCAGTACTTC
length: 15; J: TRBJ2-7; size: NA; D: NA; V: TRBV13; CDR3: CASSLETGLGYEQYF; DNA: TGTGCCAGCAGCTTAGAAACAGGGCTTGGGTACGAGCAGTACTTC
length: 15; J: TRBJ2-1; size: NA; D: NA; V: TRBV2; CDR3: CASSEALDFNNEQFF; DNA: TGTGCCAGCAGTGAAGCGTTGGACTTCAACAATGAGCAGTTCTTC
length: 16; J: TRBJ2-6; size: NA; D: NA; V: TRBV10-2; CDR3: CATTAGEISGANVLTF; DNA: TGCGCCACCACAGCCGGGGAGATCTCTGGGGCCAACGTCCTGACTTTC
length: 15; J: TRBJ1-5; size: NA; D: TRBD1; V: TRBV2; CDR3: CASSQGDLSNQPQHF; DNA: TGTGCCAGCAGTCAGGGGGACCTTAGCAATCAGCCCCAGCATTTT
length: 15; J: TRBJ2-5; size: NA; D: TRBD1; V: TRBV9; CDR3: CASSSGDRRVGTQYF; DNA: TGTGCCAGCAGCTCAGGGGACAGAAGGGTTGGGACCCAGTACTTC
length: 14; J: TRBJ2-7; size: NA; D: TRBD2; V: TRBV3-1/TRBV3-2; CDR3: CASSQDHSGSWQYF; DNA: TGTGCCAGCAGCCAAGACCATAGCGGGAGTTGGCAGTACTTC
length: 15; J: TRBJ2-7; size: NA; D: NA; V: TRBV28; CDR3: CASSLWTVYAYEQYF; DNA: TGTGCCAGCAGTTTATGGACAGTTTATGCCTACGAGCAGTACTTC
length: 12; J: TRBJ1-3; size: NA; D: NA; V: TRBV12-3/TRBV12-4; CDR3: CASSFLGNTIYF; DNA: TGTGCCAGCAGTTTCCTGGGAAACACCATATATTTT
length: 14; J: TRBJ2-2; size: few; D: TRBD1; V: TRBV19; CDR3: CASRPGQGVGELFF; DNA: TGTGCCAGTAGGCCGGGACAGGGGGTCGGGGAGCTGTTTTTT
length: 15; J: TRBJ1-1; size: NA; D: NA; V: TRBV6-1; CDR3: CASSEGPGVMAEAFF; DNA: TGTGCCAGCAGTGAAGGGCCAGGGGTCATGGCTGAAGCTTTCTTT
length: 17; J: TRBJ2-5; size: NA; D: TRBD1; V: TRBV6-1; CDR3: CASSASLGQGAGETQYF; DNA: TGTGCCAGCAGTGCCTCCTTAGGACAGGGGGCTGGAGAGACCCAGTACTTC
length: 15; J: TRBJ2-1; size: NA; D: TRBD2; V: TRBV12-5; CDR3: CASGNLAGGDNEQFF; DNA: TGTGCTAGTGGGAACCTAGCGGGGGGAGATAATGAGCAGTTCTTC
length: 14; J: TRBJ1-1; size: once; D: NA; V: TRBV15; CDR3: CATSSLTRGTEAFF; DNA: TGTGCCACCAGCAGCTTAACGCGGGGCACTGAAGCTTTCTTT
length: 13; J: TRBJ1-5; size: NA; D: NA; V: TRBV11-2; CDR3: CASSLDRGQPQHF; DNA: TGTGCCAGCAGCTTAGATCGAGGACAGCCCCAGCATTTT
length: 14; J: TRBJ2-7; size: NA; D: NA; V: TRBV6-5; CDR3: CASSYGPQSYEQYF; DNA: TGTGCCAGCAGTTACGGGCCACAATCCTACGAGCAGTACTTC
length: 14; J: TRBJ1-1; size: NA; D: TRBD1; V: TRBV7-2; CDR3: CASSLRQGNTEAFF; DNA: TGTGCCAGCAGCCTTCGACAGGGGAACACTGAAGCTTTCTTT
length: 14; J: TRBJ2-3; size: NA; D: TRBD2; V: TRBV11-3; CDR3: CASSSGTNTDTQYF; DNA: TGTGCCAGCAGCTCCGGGACTAACACAGATACGCAGTATTTT
length: 17; J: TRBJ2-3; size: NA; D: NA; V: TRBV14; CDR3: CASSHPARMTSTDTQYF; DNA: TGTGCCAGCAGCCACCCCGCGAGAATGACTAGCACAGATACGCAGTATTTT
length: 13; J: TRBJ2-2; size: NA; D: NA; V: TRBV12-3/TRBV12-4; CDR3: CASSPGGTGELFF; DNA: TGTGCCAGCAGCCCCGGAGGGACCGGGGAGCTGTTTTTT
length: 15; J: TRBJ2-7; size: NA; D: TRBD1; V: TRBV2; CDR3: CASSGGQGGSYEQYF; DNA: TGTGCCAGCAGCGGTGGACAGGGCGGCTCCTACGAGCAGTACTTC
length: 13; J: TRBJ1-1; size: few; D: TRBD1; V: TRBV3-1/TRBV3-2; CDR3: CASSQRGRSEAFF; DNA: TGTGCCAGCAGCCAGAGGGGGCGGAGTGAAGCTTTCTTT
length: 11; J: TRBJ1-1; size: NA; D: NA; V: TRBV15; CDR3: CATSRNTEAFF; DNA: TGTGCCACCAGCCGTAACACTGAAGCTTTCTTT
length: 13; J: TRBJ2-5; size: once; D: TRBD1; V: TRBV9; CDR3: CASSRGQKETQYF; DNA: TGTGCCAGCAGTAGGGGGCAAAAGGAGACCCAGTACTTC
length: 18; J: TRBJ2-7; size: NA; D: TRBD2; V: TRBV7-2; CDR3: CASSLVGGGPLTTHEQYF; DNA: TGTGCCAGCAGCTTAGTTGGCGGGGGGCCCTTAACCACCCACGAGCAGTACTTC
length: 14; J: TRBJ2-3; size: NA; D: TRBD2; V: TRBV7-3; CDR3: CASSFAGVADTQYF; DNA: TGTGCCAGCAGCTTCGCGGGAGTCGCAGATACGCAGTATTTT
length: 17; J: TRBJ2-5; size: NA; D: TRBD2; V: TRBV3-1/TRBV3-2; CDR3: CASSQHGLAGAGETQYF; DNA: TGTGCCAGCAGCCAACATGGACTAGCGGGGGCGGGGGAGACCCAGTACTTC
length: 15; J: TRBJ1-5; size: NA; D: TRBD1; V: TRBV18; CDR3: CASSQMTGNNQPQHF; DNA: TGTGCCAGCTCACAAATGACAGGGAACAATCAGCCCCAGCATTTT
length: 16; J: TRBJ1-2; size: NA; D: TRBD1; V: TRBV7-8; CDR3: CASSLGAGQGGYGYTF; DNA: TGTGCCAGCAGCTTAGGGGCGGGACAGGGCGGCTATGGCTACACCTTC
length: 13; J: TRBJ2-1; size: NA; D: TRBD1; V: TRBV7-8; CDR3: CASSRTGDNEQFF; DNA: TGTGCCAGCAGCAGAACAGGGGACAATGAGCAGTTCTTC
length: 18; J: TRBJ1-5; size: once; D: NA; V: TRBV7-9; CDR3: CASSPIGLGADSNQPQHF; DNA: TGTGCCAGCAGCCCTATAGGATTGGGGGCGGATAGCAATCAGCCCCAGCATTTT
length: 14; J: TRBJ1-2; size: few; D: NA; V: TRBV19; CDR3: CASRGVFPPYGYTF; DNA: TGTGCCAGTAGGGGAGTATTCCCCCCCTATGGCTACACCTTC
length: 16; J: TRBJ2-1; size: NA; D: NA; V: TRBV7-3; CDR3: CASSPNWGGAGNEQFF; DNA: TGTGCCAGCAGCCCCAATTGGGGGGGGGCCGGGAATGAGCAGTTCTTC
length: 14; J: TRBJ1-2; size: NA; D: TRBD1; V: TRBV6-1; CDR3: CASSEANRGRGYTF; DNA: TGTGCCAGCAGTGAAGCAAACAGGGGACGGGGCTACACCTTC
length: 13; J: TRBJ1-1; size: NA; D: NA; V: TRBV27; CDR3: CASSWGLNTEAFF; DNA: TGTGCCAGCAGTTGGGGCTTGAACACTGAAGCTTTCTTT
length: 16; J: TRBJ2-1; size: NA; D: NA; V: TRBV7-3; CDR3: CASSLESFGAYNEQFF; DNA: TGTGCCAGCAGCTTAGAGAGTTTCGGGGCCTACAATGAGCAGTTCTTC